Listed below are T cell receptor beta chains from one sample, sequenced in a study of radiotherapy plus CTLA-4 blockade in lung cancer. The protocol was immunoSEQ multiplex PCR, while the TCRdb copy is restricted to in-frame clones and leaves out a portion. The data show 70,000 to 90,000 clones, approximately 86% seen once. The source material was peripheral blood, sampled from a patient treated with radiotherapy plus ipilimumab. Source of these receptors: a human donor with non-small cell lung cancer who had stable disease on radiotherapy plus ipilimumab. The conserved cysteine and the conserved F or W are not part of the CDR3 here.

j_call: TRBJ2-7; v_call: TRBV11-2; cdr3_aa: ASTDRVTEQY
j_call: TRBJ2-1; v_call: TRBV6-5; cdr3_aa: ASSYSWRGQGNEQF
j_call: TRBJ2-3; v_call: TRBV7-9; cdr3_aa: ASSLNVGKGTDTQY
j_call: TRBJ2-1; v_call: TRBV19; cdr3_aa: ASSLKWGGSYNEQF
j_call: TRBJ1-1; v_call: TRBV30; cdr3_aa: AWSVPGQGGTEAF
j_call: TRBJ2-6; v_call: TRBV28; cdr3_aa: ASRTPRAAGANVLT
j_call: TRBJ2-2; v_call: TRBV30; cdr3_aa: AWSMWGLDTGELF
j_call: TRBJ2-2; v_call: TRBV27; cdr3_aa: ASSLEPVTTGELF
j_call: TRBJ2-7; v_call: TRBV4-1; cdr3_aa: ASSQVPRAYEQY
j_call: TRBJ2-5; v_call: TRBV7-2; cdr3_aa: ASSRWRETQY
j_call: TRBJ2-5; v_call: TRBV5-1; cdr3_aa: ASSLGGPEETQY
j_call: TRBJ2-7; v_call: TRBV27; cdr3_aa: ASSFPGTTYEQY
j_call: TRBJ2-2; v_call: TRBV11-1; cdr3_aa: ASSFAGITGELF
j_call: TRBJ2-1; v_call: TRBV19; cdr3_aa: ASSISLTEQF
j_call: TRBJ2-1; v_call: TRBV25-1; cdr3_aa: ASSDLLAVSLGEQF
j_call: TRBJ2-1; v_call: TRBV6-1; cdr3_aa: ASSEYGGGAGNEQF
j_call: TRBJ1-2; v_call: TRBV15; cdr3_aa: ATSRSGDSPNYGYT
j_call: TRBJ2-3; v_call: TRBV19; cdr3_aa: ASSPTARGFTDTQY
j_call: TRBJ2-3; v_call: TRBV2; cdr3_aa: ASSVSGPVQDTQY
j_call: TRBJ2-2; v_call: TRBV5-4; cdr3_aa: ASSSPGLEATGELF
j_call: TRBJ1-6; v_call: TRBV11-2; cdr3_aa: ASSLGGASSPLH
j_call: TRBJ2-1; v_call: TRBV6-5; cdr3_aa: ASKGGRWRNEQF
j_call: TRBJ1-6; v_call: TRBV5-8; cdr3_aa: ASPNRGVRGSPLH
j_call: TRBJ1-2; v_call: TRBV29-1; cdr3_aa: SVGQGLTGYT
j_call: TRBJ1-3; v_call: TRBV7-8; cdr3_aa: ASSRMTQGARNTIY
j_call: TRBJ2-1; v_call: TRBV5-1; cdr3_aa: ASSPWTGGTPSYNEQF
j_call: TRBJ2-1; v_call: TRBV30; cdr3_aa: ALKVGGPGEQF
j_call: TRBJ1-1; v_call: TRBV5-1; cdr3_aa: ASTEGTGDNTEAF
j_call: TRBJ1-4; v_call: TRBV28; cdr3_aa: ASTPPGQGNEKLF
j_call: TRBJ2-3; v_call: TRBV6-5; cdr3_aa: ASSSATQY
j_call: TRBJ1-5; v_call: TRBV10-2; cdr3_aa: ASSESGTASNQPQH
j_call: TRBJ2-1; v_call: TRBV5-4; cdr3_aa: ASSKNRKLSIDNEQF
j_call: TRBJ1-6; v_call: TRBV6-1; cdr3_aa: ASSEDSLSYNSPLH
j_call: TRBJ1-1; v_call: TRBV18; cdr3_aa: ASATALNTEAF
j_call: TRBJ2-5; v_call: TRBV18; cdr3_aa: ASSLSLQETQY
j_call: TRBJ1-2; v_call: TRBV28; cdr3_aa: ASSLEGGYGYT
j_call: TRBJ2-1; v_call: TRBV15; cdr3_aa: ATSSLDGSEQF